This TCR beta chain stems from a study of T cells in Graves' hyperthyroidism and ophthalmopathy. As for this clonotype: This may be a read error: a much more frequent sequence differs by one nucleotide.

CDR1 and CDR2 from the germline V gene are SGHTA and FQGTGA. The CDR3 length is 12 residues. Trimming removed 8 bases at V and 7 bases at J, with 14 bases between. Amplification of TCR beta CDR3 regions was performed using RNA transcripts as template. Initially, a first-round RT-PCR of the TCR CDR3 employed the HTBI primer set. TCRdb reprocessed the multiplex PCR reads via MiXCR and lists one record per CDR3 protein. This sample yields a few hundred thousand distinct CDR3 sequences, of which roughly 15% are seen a single time; about 18% belongs to the top ten. The TCR originated in a woman between 25 and 40 years old with Graves' ophthalmopathy. Input material: blood. The chain joins TRBV7-3 to TRBJ1-1; tentative D call: TRBD1 (6 bases). CDR3 protein: CASGRGRGEAFF. The CDR3 bases are TGTGCCAGCGGCAGGGGCCGCGGTGAAGCTTTCTTT.